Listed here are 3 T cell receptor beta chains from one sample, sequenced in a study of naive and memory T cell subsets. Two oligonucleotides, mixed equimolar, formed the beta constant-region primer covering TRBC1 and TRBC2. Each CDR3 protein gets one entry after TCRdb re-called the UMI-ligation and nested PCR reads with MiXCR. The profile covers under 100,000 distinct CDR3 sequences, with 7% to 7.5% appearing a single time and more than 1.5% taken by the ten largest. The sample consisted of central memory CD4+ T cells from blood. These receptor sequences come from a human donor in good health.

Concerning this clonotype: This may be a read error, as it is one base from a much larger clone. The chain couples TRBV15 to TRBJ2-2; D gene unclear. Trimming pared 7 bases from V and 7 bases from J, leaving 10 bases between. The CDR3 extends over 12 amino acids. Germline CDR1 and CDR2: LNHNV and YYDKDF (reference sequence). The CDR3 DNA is TGTGCCACCAACAAAGCCCTCGGGGAGCTGTTTTTT. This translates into CATNKALGELFF.

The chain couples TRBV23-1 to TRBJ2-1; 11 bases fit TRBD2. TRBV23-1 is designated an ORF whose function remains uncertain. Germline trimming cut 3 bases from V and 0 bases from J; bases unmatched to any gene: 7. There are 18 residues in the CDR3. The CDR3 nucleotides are TGCGCCAGCAGTCATGTCCTAGCGGGGGGACGCTCCTACAATGAGCAGTTCTTC. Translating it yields CASSHVLAGGRSYNEQFF.

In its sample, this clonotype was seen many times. CDR3 in amino acids: CSVADNEQFF. The CDR3 nucleotides are TGCAGCGTTGCGGACAATGAGCAGTTCTTC. The chain combines TRBV29-1 with TRBJ2-1; D gene unclear. V lost 4 bases and J 5 bases, leaving 3 bases between the germline ends. In germline, CDR1 is SQVTM, CDR2 ANQGSEA. The CDR3 contains 10 residues.